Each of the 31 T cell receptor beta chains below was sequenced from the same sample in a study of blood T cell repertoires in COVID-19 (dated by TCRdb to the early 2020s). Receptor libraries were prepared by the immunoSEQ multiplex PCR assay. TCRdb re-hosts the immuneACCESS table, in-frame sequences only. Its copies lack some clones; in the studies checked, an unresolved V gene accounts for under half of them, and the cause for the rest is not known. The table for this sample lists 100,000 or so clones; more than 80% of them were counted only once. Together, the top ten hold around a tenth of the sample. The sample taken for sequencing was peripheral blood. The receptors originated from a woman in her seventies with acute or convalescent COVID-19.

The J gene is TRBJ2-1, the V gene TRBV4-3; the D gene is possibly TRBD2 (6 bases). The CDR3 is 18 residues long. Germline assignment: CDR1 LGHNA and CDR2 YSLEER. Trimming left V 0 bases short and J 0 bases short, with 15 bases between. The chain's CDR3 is CASSQDWGLQSSYNEQFF. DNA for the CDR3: TGCGCCAGCAGCCAAGATTGGGGACTGCAGAGCTCCTACAATGAGCAGTTCTTC.

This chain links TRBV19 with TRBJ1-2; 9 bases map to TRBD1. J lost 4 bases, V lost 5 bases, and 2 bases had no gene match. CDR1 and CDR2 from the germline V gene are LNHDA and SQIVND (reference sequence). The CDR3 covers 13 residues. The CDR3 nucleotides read TGTGCCAGTAGTGCGGGACAGGGCTATGGCTACACCTTC. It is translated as CASSAGQGYGYTF.

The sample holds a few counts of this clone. The DNA of the CDR3 is TGTGCCAGCAGCTCGTCCGGTGATAGCGGGAAACTATTCTACAATGAGCAGTTCTTC. It translates to CASSSSGDSGKLFYNEQFF. J is TRBJ2-1 and V is TRBV11-2; 8 bases are shared with TRBD2. The CDR3 covers 19 residues. The V segment lost 4 bases and the J segment 3 bases; nucleotides outside the gene matches: 17. CDR1 is SGHAT and CDR2 is FQNNGV in the germline V gene.

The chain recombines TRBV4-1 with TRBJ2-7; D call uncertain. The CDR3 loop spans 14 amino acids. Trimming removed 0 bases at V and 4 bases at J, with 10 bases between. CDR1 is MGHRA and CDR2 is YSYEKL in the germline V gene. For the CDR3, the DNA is TGCGCCAGCAGCCAAGATGGCGGCGCTTACGAGCAGTACTTC. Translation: CASSQDGGAYEQYF.

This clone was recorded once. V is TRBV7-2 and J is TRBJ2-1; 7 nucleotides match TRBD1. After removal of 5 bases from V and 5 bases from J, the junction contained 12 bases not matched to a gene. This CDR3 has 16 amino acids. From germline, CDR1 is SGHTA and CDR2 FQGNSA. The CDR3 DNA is TGTGCCAGCAGCGGGACGACAGGGCGCAATCACAATGAGCAGTTCTTC. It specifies CASSGTTGRNHNEQFF. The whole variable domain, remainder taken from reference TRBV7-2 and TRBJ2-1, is GAGVSQSPSNKVTEKGKDVELRCDPISGHTALYWYRQSLGQGLEFLIYFQGNSAPDKSGLPSDRFSAERTGGSVSTLTIQRTQQEDSAVYLCASSGTTGRNHNEQFFGPGTRLTVL.

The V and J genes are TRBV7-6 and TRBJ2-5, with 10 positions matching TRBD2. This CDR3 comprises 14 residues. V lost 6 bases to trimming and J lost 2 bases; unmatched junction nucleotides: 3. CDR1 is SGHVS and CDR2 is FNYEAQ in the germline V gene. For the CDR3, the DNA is TGTGCCAGCAGAGATAGCGGGGGGCAAGAGACCCAGTACTTC. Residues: CASRDSGGQETQYF. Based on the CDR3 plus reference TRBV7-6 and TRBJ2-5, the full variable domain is GAGVSQSPRYKVTKRGQDVALRCDPISGHVSLYWYRQALGQGPEFLTYFNYEAQQDKSGLPNDRFSAERPEGSISTLTIQRTEQRDSAMYRCASRDSGGQETQYFGPGTRLLVL.

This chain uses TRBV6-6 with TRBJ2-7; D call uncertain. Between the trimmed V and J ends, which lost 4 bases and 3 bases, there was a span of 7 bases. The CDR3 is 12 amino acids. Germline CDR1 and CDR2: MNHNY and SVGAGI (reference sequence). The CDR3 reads CASSFEDYEQYF. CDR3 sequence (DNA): TGTGCCAGCAGTTTCGAGGACTACGAGCAGTACTTC.

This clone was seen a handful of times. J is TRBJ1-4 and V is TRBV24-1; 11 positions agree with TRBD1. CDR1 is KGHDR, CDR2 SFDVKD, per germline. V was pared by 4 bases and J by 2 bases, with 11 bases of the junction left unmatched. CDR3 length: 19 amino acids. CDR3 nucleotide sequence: TGTGCCACCAGTGAATCTTCGGGACAGGGGGTGAACACTAATGAAAAACTGTTTTTT. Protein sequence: CATSESSGQGVNTNEKLFF.

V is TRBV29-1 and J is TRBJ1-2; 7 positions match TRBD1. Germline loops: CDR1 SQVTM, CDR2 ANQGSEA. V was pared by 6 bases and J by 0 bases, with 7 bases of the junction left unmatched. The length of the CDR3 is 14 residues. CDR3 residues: CSVLPGQTNYGYTF. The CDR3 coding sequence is TGCAGCGTGCTTCCGGGACAGACTAACTATGGCTACACCTTC.

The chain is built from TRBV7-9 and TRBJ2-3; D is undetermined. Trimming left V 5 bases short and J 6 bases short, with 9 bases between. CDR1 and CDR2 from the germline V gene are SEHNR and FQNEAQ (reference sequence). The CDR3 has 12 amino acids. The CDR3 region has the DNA TGTGCCAGCAGCCCGCAGGCGGATACGCAGTATTTT. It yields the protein CASSPQADTQYF.

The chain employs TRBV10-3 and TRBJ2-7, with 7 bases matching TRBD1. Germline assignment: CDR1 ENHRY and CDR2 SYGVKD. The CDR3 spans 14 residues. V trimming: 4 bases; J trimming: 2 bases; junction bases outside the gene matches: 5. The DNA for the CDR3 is TGTGCCATCAGTGCAGGACAGGACACCTACGAGCAGTACTTC. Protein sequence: CAISAGQDTYEQYF.

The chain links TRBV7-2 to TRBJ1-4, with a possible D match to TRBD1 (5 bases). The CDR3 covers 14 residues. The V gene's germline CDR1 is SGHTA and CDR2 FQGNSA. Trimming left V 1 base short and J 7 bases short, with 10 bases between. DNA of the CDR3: TGTGCCAGCAGCTTAGGAAGCAGGGCTGAAAAACTGTTTTTT. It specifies CASSLGSRAEKLFF.

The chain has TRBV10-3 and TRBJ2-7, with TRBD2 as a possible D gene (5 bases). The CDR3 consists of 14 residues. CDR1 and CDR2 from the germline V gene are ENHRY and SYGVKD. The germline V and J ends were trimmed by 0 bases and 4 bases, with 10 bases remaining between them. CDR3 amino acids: CAISESITGYEQYF. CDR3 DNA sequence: TGTGCCATCAGTGAGTCGATTACGGGATACGAGCAGTACTTC.

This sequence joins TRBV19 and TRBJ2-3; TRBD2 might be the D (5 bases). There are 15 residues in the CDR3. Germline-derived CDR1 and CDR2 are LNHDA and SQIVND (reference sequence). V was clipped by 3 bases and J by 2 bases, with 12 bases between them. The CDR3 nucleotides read TGTGCCAGTAGTATCCGGCGGGTAGACACAGATACGCAGTATTTT. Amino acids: CASSIRRVDTDTQYF.

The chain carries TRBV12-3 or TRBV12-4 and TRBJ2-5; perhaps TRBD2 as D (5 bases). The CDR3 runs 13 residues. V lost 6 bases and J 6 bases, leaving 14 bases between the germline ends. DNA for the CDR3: TGTGCCAGCAGCCGCGTCCAGCGGAAGACCCAGTACTTC. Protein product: CASSRVQRKTQYF.

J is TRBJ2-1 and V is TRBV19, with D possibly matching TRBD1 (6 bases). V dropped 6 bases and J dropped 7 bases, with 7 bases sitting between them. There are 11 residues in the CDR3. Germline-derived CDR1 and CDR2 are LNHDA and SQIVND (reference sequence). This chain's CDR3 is CASSDRNEQFF. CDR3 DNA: TGTGCCAGTAGCGACAGGAATGAGCAGTTCTTC.

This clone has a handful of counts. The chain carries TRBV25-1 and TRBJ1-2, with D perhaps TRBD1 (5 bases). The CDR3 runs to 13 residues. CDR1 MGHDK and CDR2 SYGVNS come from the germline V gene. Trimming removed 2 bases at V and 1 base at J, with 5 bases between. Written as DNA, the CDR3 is TGTGCCAGCAGTGAACAGGGTAACTATGGCTACACCTTC. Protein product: CASSEQGNYGYTF.

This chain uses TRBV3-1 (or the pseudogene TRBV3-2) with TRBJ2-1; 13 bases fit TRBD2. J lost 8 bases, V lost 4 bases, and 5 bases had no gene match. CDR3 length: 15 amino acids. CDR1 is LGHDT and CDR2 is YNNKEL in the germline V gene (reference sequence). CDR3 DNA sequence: TGTGCCAGCAGCCCGACTAGCGGGAGGCCCGATGAGCAGTTCTTC. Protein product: CASSPTSGRPDEQFF.

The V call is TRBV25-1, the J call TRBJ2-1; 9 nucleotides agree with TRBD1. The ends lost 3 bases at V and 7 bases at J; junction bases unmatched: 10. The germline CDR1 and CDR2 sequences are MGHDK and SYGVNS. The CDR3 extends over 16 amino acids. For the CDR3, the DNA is TGTGCCAGCAGTGATTCCGGGACAGGGACGGTGAATGAGCAGTTCTTC. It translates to CASSDSGTGTVNEQFF.

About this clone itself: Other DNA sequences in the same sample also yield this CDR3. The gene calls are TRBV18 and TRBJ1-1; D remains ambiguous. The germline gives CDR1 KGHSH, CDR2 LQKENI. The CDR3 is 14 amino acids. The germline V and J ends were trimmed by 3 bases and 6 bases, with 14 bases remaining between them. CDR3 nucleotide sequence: TGTGCCAGCTCACCGATCCAAACGGTCGCTGAAGCTTTCTTT. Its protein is CASSPIQTVAEAFF.

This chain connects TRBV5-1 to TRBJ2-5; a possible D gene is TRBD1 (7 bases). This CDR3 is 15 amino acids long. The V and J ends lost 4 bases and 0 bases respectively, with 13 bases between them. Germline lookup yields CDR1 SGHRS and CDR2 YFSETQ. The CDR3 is CASSGGTAYQETQYF. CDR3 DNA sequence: TGCGCCAGCAGCGGGGGGACAGCGTACCAAGAGACCCAGTACTTC.

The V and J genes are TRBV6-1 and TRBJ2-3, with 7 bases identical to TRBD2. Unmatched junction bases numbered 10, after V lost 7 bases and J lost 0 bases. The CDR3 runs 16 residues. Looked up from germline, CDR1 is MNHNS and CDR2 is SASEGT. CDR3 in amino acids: CASTQAGQESTDTQYF. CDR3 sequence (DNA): TGTGCCAGCACTCAAGCGGGGCAAGAAAGCACAGATACGCAGTATTTT.

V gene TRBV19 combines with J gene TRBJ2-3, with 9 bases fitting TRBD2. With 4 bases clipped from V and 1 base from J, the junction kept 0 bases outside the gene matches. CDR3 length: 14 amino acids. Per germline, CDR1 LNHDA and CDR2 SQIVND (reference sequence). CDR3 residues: CASSTSGGTDTQYF. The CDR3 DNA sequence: TGTGCCAGTAGTACTAGCGGGGGCACAGATACGCAGTATTTT.

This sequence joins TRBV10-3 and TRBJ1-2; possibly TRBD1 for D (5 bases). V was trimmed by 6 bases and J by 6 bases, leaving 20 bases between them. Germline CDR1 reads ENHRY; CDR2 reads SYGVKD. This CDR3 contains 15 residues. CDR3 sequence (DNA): TGTGCCATCAGACCAACTAGCGGGACCCAGGATGGCTACACCTTC. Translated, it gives CAIRPTSGTQDGYTF.

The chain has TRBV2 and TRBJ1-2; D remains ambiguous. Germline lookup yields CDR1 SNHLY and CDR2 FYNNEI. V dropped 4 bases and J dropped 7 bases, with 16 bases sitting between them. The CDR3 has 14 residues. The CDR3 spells CASSVERQAGGYTF. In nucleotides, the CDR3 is TGTGCCAGCAGTGTAGAGAGGCAGGCGGGTGGCTACACCTTC.

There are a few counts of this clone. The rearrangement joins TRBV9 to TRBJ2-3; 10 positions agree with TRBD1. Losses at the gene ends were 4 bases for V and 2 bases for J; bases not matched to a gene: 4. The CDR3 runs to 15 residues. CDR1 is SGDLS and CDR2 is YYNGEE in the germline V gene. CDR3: CASSRQGANTDTQYF. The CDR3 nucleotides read TGTGCCAGCAGCCGACAGGGGGCTAACACAGATACGCAGTATTTT.

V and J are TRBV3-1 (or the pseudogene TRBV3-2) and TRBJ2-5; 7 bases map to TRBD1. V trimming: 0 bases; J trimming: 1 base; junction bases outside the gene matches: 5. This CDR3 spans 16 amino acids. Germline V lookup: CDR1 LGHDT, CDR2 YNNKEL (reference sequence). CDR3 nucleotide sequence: TGTGCCAGCAGCCAAGACGGGGACAGAGTCCAAGAGACCCAGTACTTC. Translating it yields CASSQDGDRVQETQYF.

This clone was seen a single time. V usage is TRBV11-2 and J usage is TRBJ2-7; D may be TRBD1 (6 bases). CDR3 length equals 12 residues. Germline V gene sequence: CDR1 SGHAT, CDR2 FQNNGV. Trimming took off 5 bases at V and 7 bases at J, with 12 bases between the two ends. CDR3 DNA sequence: TGTGCCAGCAGCCGAACCGGGACAGAGCAGTACTTC. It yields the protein CASSRTGTEQYF.

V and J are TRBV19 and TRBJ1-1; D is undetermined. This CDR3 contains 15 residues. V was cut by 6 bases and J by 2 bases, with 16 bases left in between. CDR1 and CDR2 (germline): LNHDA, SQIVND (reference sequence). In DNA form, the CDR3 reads TGTGCCAGTAGCCTACCGGGAAGGGTTAACACTGAAGCTTTCTTT. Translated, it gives CASSLPGRVNTEAFF. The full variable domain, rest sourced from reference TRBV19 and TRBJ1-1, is DGGITQSPKYLFRKEGQNVTLSCEQNLNHDAMYWYRQDPGQGLRLIYYSQIVNDFQKGDIAEGYSVSREKKESFPLTVTSAQKNPTAFYLCASSLPGRVNTEAFFGQGTRLTVV.

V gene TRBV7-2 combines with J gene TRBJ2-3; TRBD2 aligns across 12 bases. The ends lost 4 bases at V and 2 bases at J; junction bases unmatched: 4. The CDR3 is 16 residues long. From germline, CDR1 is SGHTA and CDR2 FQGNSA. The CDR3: CASSSGLAGLTDTQYF. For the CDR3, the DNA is TGTGCCAGCAGCTCAGGACTAGCGGGGCTCACAGATACGCAGTATTTT.

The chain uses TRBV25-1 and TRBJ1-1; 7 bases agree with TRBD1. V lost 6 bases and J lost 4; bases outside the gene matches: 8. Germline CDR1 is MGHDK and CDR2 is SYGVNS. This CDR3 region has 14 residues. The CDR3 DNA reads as TGTGCCAGCAGAGAAGCGGAGGGGGCCACTGAAGCTTTCTTT. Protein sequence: CASREAEGATEAFF.